This T cell receptor (beta chain) was profiled in a study of cytomegalovirus exposure and HLA in healthy donors. PCR amplification relied on 60 Vbeta primers (plus 13 Jbeta primers). Some clones are missing from TCRdb's copy, which holds only in-frame ones; the method was immunoSEQ multiplex PCR. The table records approximately 82,000 clones, around 10% of them present only once. This clone has just a few counts. V was shortened by 6 bases and J by 0 bases, with 9 bases between the two germline ends. Germline assignment: CDR1 KGHSH and CDR2 LQKENI. The CDR3 contains 14 residues. Sequenced sample: PBMCs. The gene calls are TRBV18 and TRBJ2-1, with D possibly matching TRBD1 (6 bases). This TCR was sampled from a man in his sixties in good health and CMV-seropositive. The CDR3 loop reads CASSDRSSYNEQFF. The CDR3 nucleotides read TGTGCCAGCTCCGACAGGAGCTCCTACAATGAGCAGTTCTTC.